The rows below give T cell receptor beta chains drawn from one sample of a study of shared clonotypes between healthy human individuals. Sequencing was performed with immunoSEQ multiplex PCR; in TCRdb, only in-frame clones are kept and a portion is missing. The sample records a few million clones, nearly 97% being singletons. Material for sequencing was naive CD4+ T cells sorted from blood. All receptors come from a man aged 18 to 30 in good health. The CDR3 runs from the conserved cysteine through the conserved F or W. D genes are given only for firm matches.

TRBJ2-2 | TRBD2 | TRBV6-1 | CASSTGTSSTGELFF | TGTGCCAGCAGTACCGGGACTAGCTCCACCGGGGAGCTGTTTTTT
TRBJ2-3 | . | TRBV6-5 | CASSYSLSLTDTQYF | TGTGCCAGCAGTTACTCGTTGAGCTTGACAGATACGCAGTATTTT
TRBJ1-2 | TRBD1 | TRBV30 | CAWSKQGLYSYTF | TGTGCCTGGAGTAAACAGGGGCTGTATAGCTACACCTTC
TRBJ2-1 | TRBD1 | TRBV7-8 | CASSLTDRGPFDEQFF | TGTGCCAGCAGCTTAACGGACAGGGGGCCGTTCGATGAGCAGTTCTTC
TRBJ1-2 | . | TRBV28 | CASSLLDRLHGYTF | TGTGCCAGCAGTTTATTGGACAGACTTCATGGCTACACCTTC
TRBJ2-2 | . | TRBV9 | CASSGRSVGNTGELFF | TGTGCCAGCAGCGGGCGGAGCGTTGGGAACACCGGGGAGCTGTTTTTT
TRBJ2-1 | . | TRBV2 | CASSGQGGDEQFF | TGTGCCAGCAGCGGCCAGGGGGGAGATGAGCAGTTCTTC
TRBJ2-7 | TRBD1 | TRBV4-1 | CASSQSTGDHYEQYF | TGCGCCAGCAGCCAGTCGACAGGGGACCACTACGAGCAGTACTTC
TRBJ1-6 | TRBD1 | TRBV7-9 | CASSSWTGVNSPLHF | TGTGCCAGCAGCTCTTGGACAGGGGTTAATTCACCCCTCCACTTT
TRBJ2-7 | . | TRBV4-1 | CASSQGLGTYEQYF | TGCGCCAGCAGCCAAGGGTTAGGGACCTACGAGCAGTACTTC
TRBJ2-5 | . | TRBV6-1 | CASSPVGETQYF | TGTGCCAGCAGTCCGGTTGGCGAGACCCAGTACTTC
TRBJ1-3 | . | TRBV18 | CASSPGPGLGNTIYF | TGTGCCAGCTCACCGGGACCTGGGTTGGGAAACACCATATATTTT
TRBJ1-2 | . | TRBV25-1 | CASSPGTPREGYTF | TGTGCCAGCAGTCCCGGGACTCCAAGGGAGGGCTACACCTTC
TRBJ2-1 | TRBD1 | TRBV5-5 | CASSWTGHNEQFF | TGTGCCAGCAGTTGGACAGGTCACAATGAGCAGTTCTTC